This TCR beta chain is drawn from a study of immune evolution from preneoplasia to lung adenocarcinoma. The CDR3 contains 17 residues. Between the trimmed V and J ends, which lost 1 base and 1 base, there was a span of 16 bases. Assay used: immunoSEQ multiplex PCR; TCRdb lists only in-frame clones, some missing. The repertoire holds about 6,300 clones, 80% to 85% seen once, with 2.5% to 3% in the top ten. The sequence derives from a donor at least 70 years old with lung adenocarcinoma. Sequencing input: FFPE lung adenocarcinoma in situ tissue. The chain combines TRBV23-1 with TRBJ1-1, with a tentative D call TRBD1 (5 bases). TRBV23-1 is identified as an open reading frame with a role that is uncertain. The CDR3 sequence: CASSQWRGISQNTEAFF. The CDR3 coding sequence is TGCGCCAGCAGTCAATGGAGGGGAATCTCACAGAACACTGAAGCTTTCTTT.